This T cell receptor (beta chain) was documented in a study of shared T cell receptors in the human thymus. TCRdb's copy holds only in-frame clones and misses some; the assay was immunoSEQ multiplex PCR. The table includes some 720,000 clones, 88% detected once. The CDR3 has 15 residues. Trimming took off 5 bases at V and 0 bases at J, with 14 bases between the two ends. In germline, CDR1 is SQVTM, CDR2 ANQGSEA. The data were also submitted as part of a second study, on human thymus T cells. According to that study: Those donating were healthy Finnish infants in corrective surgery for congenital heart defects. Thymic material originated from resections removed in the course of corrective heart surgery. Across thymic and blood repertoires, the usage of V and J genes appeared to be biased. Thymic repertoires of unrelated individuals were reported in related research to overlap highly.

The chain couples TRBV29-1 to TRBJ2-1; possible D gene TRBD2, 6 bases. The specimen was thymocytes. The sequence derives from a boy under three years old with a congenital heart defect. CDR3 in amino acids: CSVHPSRDSYNEQFF. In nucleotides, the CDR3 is TGCAGCGTTCACCCCTCGCGGGACTCCTACAATGAGCAGTTCTTC.